This note documents a single T cell receptor (beta chain) sequence. It lacks a known antigen. Base-call qualities are not available, and no considerably larger clone is one nucleotide away. Its CDR3 holds 14 amino acids, cysteine through phenylalanine. Only CDR3 DNA remains: 42 bases, in frame from the first base. Here V drops 3 bases and J drops 1 base, and the junction holds 2 bases not matched to any gene. CDR1 and CDR2 are read off the germline V gene (reference sequence) as LGHDT and YNNKEL. TCRbeta CDR3 regions were amplified from genomic DNA using the immunoSEQ Assay, a bias-controlled multiplex PCR. On the study's bioinformatics: The number of nucleated cells in each sample was estimated from the amplification of reference gene primers within the assay. To quantify the absolute abundance of each unique TCRbeta CDR3 rearrangement, sequence reads were collapsed and filtered. For each sample, productive Simpson clonality was calculated as the square root of Simpson's diversity index over productive rearrangements. TCRdb carries this immuneACCESS record with in-frame sequences only. Its versions omit some clonotypes, under half of them owing to an unresolved V gene in the studies checked, with the rest unexplained. The D gene and trimming were derived from the DNA, and the V and J assignments and clone size from that table. Across this sample there are 52,000 or so clones, with roughly nine tenths seen only once. The ten biggest clones cover about 4% of the sample.

The data were taken from a study of blood T cell repertoires in COVID-19 (dated by TCRdb to the early 2020s). Regarding the research as a whole: Collaborator samples came from the United States, Italy and Spain and covered acute and convalescent phases of COVID-19. Where available, HLA class I and class II types were obtained from metadata supplied by the sample provider rather than from assay-based typing. Nearly every sample came with metadata listing a de-identified subject ID, COVID-19 status, age in years and sex. Subjects who had been exposed to COVID-19, were actively infected with it, or had recovered from it provided the deeply sampled blood TCRbeta repertoires that made up the dataset. The repertoires were made available in a free public database intended to serve as a resource for research on the immune response to SARS-CoV-2. The prospective study material was composed of cDNA or gDNA derived from T cells, B-cell-depleted T cells, or PBMCs. Samples came from the ongoing ImmuneRACE study (first 160 participants) plus 1,254 subjects from 6 global collaborators.

Beyond this particular receptor, the publication reports: The quantity of clinical and demographic metadata differed by source and by participant and was supplied without curation.

Each collaborating institution followed its own protocols to collect whole blood in K2EDTA tubes. For TCRbeta analysis, collaborators shipped samples in one of three forms: frozen whole blood, isolated PBMCs, or DNA extracted from either of those sample types. The sequencing sample was made of peripheral blood. The chain is made from TRBV3-1 (or the pseudogene TRBV3-2) and TRBJ1-1; TRBD1 aligns with 7 central bases. The clonotype was recovered from a man aged 45-65 years with acute or convalescent COVID-19. The CDR3 protein: CASSHDRANTEAFF. The nucleotide sequence is TGTGCCAGCAGCCACGACAGGGCGAACACTGAAGCTTTCTTT.